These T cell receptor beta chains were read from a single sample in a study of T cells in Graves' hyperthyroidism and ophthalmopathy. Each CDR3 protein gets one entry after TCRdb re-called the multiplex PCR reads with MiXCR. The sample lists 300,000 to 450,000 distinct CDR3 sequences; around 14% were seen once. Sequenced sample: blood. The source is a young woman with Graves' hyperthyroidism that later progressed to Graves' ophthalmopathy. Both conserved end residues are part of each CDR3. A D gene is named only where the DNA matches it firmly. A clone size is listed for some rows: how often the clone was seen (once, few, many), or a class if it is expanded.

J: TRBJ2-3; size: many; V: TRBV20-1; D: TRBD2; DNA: TGCAGTGCTAGTGTACTAGCGGGAGGAGATACGCAGTATTTT; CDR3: CSASVLAGGDTQYF
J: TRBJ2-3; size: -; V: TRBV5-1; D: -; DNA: TGCGCCAGCAGCCAGAAGATTGGGGGCAAGGCAGATACGCAGTATTTT; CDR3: CASSQKIGGKADTQYF
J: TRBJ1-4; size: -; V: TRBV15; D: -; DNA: TGTGCCACCAGCAGTCGAAGCCCAGGGTGGCCTAATGAAAAACTGTTTTTT; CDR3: CATSSRSPGWPNEKLFF
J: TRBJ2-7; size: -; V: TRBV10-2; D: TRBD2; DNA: TGCGCCAGCAGTTTTCTAGCGGGCCACAAGCAGTACTTC; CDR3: CASSFLAGHKQYF
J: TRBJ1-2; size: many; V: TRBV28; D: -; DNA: TGTGCCAGCAGCCCACATGACGGAGGCTATGGCTACACCTTC; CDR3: CASSPHDGGYGYTF
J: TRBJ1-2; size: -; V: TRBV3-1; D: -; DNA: TGTGCCAGCAGCCGGGGGGGGACGGAAAGCTATGGCTACACCTTC; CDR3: CASSRGGTESYGYTF
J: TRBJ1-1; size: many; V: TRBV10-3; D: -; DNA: TGTGCCACCGGAAGCAGGGAATCGGGAGCTTTCTTT; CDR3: CATGSRESGAFF
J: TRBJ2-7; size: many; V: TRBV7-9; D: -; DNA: TGTGCCAGCAGCCCGCCACCTTCCTACGAGCAGTACTTC; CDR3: CASSPPPSYEQYF
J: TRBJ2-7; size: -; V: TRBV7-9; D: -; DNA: TGCGCCAGCAGCCGAACAGGGCCCTTCTACTACGAGCAGTACTTC; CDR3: CASSRTGPFYYEQYF
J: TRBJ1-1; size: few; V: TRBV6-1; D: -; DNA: TGTGCCAGCAGGCGACAGGTGGGCACTGAAGCTTTCTTT; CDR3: CASRRQVGTEAFF
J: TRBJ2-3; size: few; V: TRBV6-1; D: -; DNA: TGTGCCAGCAGTCCCCAAGTCGAAGGGGCAGCAGATACGCAGTATTTT; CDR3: CASSPQVEGAADTQYF
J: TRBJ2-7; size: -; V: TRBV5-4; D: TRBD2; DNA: TGTGCCAGCAGCTTTGCGGGGCGGGAGCACTACGAGCAGTACTTC; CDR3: CASSFAGREHYEQYF
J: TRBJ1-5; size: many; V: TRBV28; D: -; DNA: TGTGCCAGCCTCCCTCCAGAAAATCAGCCCCAGCATTTT; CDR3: CASLPPENQPQHF
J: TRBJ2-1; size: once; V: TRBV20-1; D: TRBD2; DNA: TGCAGTGCTACTGATACGGGACTAGTAAATGAGCAGTTCTTC; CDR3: CSATDTGLVNEQFF
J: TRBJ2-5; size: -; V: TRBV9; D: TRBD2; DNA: TGTGCCAGCAGCACGGGACTAGCGGGAACCTCCCAAGAGACCCAGTACTTC; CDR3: CASSTGLAGTSQETQYF
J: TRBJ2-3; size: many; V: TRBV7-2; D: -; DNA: TGTGCCAGCAGCCCACGTGGACTTCGCCCAGATACGCAGTATTTT; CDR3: CASSPRGLRPDTQYF
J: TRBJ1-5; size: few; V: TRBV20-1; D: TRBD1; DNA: TGCAGTGCTTACGACAGGGAGGGCAATCAGCCCCAGCATTTT; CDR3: CSAYDREGNQPQHF
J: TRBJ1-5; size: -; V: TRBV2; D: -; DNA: TGTGCCAGCAGCGGGGGGGGGGGCGGACAGCCCCAGCATTTT; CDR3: CASSGGGGGQPQHF